This TCR beta chain was recovered during a study of regulatory T cells in long-lasting Graves disease. Trimming left V 0 bases short and J 2 bases short, with 11 bases between. Germline V lookup: CDR1 SGDLS, CDR2 YYNGEE. This CDR3 contains 15 residues. Time point denoted: persistent/refractory GD, antithyroid drugs over 5 years with positive TRAb. The authors made the TCR library using RNA they extracted from PBMCs. The TCR beta library used iRepertoire HTBI primers with Arm-PCR amplification of CDR3. Each CDR3 protein gets one entry after TCRdb re-called the multiplex PCR reads with MiXCR. The repertoire holds over 450,000 distinct CDR3 sequences, about 22% seen once, with around 7% in the top ten. Concerning this clonotype: Its antigen is undetermined.

Study conclusions and caveats: Persistent Graves' disease cases displayed lower TCR diversity than newly diagnosed ones. When disease was persistent, TRBV28, TRBJ1-2 and TRBJ2-5 were the favored segments.

The chain links TRBV9 to TRBJ2-5; possibly TRBD1 or TRBD2 for D (6 bases each). This clonotype was sampled from a female donor with Graves disease. Sequencing used peripheral blood mononuclear cells (PBMCs), obtained when the disease was refractory, from a patient treated with antithyroid drugs. CDR3 region: CASSVVGGTQETQYF. The CDR3 nucleotides are TGTGCCAGCAGCGTAGTTGGGGGGACACAAGAGACCCAGTACTTC.